This T cell receptor beta chain appears in the sequencing data of a study of blood T cells in healthy people across ages. From germline, CDR1 is SNHLY and CDR2 FYNNEI. The CDR3 runs to 16 residues. V lost 4 bases, J lost 5 bases, and 20 bases lay in between. Worth noting for this clonotype: The antigen is not known.

A sample-barcoded 5' primer and a J-beta primer mix were used in a second PCR of about 6 to 11 cycles. Every cDNA molecule carried a tag from a template-switch adaptor bearing 12 random nucleotides. Via MiXCR, TCRdb re-called the 5' RACE reads, giving one row per CDR3 protein. The table has about 1.8 million distinct CDR3 sequences, about 50% seen once. Study-wide results and limits: The study regarded diversity estimates from one million T cells as underestimates. Comparison with aged donors showed that long-lived donors had more naive CD4+ cells and higher diversity.

Sequences were obtained from blood. The source of this sequence is a woman between 40 and 50 years old in good health. The rearrangement uses TRBV2 and TRBJ2-5, with D perhaps matching TRBD2 (6 bases). This chain's CDR3 is CASSVSAGTSGETQYF. CDR3 in DNA: TGTGCCAGCAGTGTGTCGGCGGGGACCTCGGGGGAGACCCAGTACTTC.